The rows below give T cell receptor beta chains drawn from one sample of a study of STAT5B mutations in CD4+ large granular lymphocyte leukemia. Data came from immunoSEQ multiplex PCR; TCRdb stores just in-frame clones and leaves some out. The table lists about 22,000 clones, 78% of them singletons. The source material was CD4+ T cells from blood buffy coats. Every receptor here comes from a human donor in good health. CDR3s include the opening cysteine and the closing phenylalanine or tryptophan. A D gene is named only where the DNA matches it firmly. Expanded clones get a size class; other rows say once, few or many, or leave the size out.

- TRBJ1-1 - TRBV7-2 TGTGCCAGCAGCTTTCAGCTGTTGATGAACACTGAAGCTTTCTTT CASSFQLLMNTEAFF
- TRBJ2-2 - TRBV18 TGTGCCAGCTCACCGATGCAGCGGGCCGACACCGGGGAGCTGTTTTTT CASSPMQRADTGELFF
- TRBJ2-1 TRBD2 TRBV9 TGTGCCAGCAGCTCACCAGCGGGGGCCCCTACAACAGAGCAGTTCTTC CASSSPAGAPTTEQFF
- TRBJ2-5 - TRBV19 TGTGCCAGTAGGGGCAGGAAAGAGACCCAGTACTTC CASRGRKETQYF
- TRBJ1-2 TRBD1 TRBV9 TGTGCCAGCAGCATCGGACAGGGGTTCGTGGTGGGCTACACCTTC CASSIGQGFVVGYTF
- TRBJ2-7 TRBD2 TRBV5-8 TGTGCCAGCTCACGTCGGGGGGAGACGGGCGAGCAGTACTTC CASSRRGETGEQYF
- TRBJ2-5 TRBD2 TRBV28 TGTGCCAGCAGTGAAGGGACTATCGAGACCCAGTACTTC CASSEGTIETQYF
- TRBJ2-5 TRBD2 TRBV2 TGTGCCAGCAAACGGGAGGCCCAAGAGACCCAGTACTTC CASKREAQETQYF
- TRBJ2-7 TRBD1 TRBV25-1 TGTGCCAGCAGCGTACCGGGACAGGGTGCCCACGAGCAGTACTTC CASSVPGQGAHEQYF
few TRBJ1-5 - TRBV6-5 TGTGCCAGCGGGGCTAGAAATCAGCCCCAGCATTTT CASGARNQPQHF
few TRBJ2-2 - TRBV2 TGTGCCAGCAGTGAACGACAGATCACCGGGGAGCTGTTTTTT CASSERQITGELFF
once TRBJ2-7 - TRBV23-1 TGCGCCAGCACCCGGGACTCCCAAAGCTCCTACGAGCAGTACTTC CASTRDSQSSYEQYF
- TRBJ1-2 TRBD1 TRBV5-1 TGCGCCAGCAGCTTGGAAACAGGGGGTGACTATGGCTACACCTTC CASSLETGGDYGYTF
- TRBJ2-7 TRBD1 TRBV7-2 TGTGCCAGCAGCTTAGAATGGGGACAGGCTTACGAGCAGTACTTC CASSLEWGQAYEQYF
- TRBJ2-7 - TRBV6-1 TGTGCCAGCATCCTAAATATCAACTACGAGCAGTACTTC CASILNINYEQYF
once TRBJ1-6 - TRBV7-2 TGTGCCAGCAGCCGCTACCGGACCCCACCCCTCCACTTT CASSRYRTPPLHF
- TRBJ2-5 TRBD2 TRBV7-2 TGTGCCAGCAGCTCAGGGACTAGGGGCGAGACCCAGTACTTC CASSSGTRGETQYF
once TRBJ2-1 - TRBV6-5 TGTGCCAGCAGTTACTCGGGGATCTCCTACAATGAGCAGTTCTTC CASSYSGISYNEQFF